The count of the clone carrying this T cell receptor (beta chain) is one. What it recognizes is unknown. Trimming pared 5 bases from V and 8 bases from J, leaving 21 bases between. The CDR3 loop spans 15 amino acids. CDR1 is SEHNR and CDR2 is FQNEAQ in the germline V gene (reference sequence). The data were obtained in a study of cytomegalovirus exposure and HLA in healthy donors. Turning to the study itself: An early data release held some 89 million unique TCRs from HLA-typed donors.

13 Jbeta primers and 60 Vbeta primers were used for the PCR. Sequenced by immunoSEQ multiplex PCR; TCRdb stores in-frame clones only, minus some. The table includes about 200,000 clones, approximately 86% detected once. General study findings and limits: When a later analysis compared HLA-associated TCR beta chains with equally common others, the HLA-associated chains turned out to be more clonally expanded and to have lower generation probabilities.

What was sequenced was PBMCs. The J gene is TRBJ1-2, the V gene TRBV7-9; the D gene is possibly TRBD1 (5 bases). This receptor was taken from a woman between 18 and 29 years old in good health and CMV-seronegative. The CDR3, as DNA: TGTGCCAGCAGCACCGGAGACCAGGGTCTGGGGGGCTACACCTTC. Its translation is CASSTGDQGLGGYTF.